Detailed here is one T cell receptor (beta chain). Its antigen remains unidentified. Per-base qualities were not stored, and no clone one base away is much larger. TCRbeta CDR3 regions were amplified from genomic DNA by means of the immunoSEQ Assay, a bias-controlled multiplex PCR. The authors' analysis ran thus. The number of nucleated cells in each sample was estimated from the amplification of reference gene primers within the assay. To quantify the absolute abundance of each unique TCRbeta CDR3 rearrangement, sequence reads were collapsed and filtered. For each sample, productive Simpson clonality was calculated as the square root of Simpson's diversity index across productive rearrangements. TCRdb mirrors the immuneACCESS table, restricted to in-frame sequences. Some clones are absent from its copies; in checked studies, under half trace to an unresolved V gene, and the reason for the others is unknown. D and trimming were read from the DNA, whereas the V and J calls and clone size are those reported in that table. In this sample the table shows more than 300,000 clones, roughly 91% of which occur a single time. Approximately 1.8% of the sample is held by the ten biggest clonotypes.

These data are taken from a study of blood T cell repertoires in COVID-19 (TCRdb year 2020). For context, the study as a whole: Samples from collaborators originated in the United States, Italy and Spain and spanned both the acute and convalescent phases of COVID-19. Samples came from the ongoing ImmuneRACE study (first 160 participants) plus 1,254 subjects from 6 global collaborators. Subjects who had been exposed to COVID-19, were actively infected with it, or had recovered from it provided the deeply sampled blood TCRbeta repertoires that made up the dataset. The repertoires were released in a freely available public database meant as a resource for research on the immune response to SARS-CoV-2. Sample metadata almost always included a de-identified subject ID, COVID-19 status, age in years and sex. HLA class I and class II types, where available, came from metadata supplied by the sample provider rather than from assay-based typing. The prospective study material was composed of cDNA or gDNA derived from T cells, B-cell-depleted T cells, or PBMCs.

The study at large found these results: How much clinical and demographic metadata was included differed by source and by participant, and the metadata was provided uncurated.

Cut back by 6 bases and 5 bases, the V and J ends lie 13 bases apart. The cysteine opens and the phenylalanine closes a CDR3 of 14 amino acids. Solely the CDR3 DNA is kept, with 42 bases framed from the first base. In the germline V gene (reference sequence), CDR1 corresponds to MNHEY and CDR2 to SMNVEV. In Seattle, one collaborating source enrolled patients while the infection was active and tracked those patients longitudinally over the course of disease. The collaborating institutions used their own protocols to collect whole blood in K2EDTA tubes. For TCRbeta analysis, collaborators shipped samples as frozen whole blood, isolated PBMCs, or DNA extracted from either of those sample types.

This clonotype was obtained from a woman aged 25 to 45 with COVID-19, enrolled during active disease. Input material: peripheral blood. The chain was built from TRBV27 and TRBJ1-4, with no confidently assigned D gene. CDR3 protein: CASRMTAGNEKLFF. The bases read TGTGCCAGCAGAATGACGGCGGGAAATGAAAAACTGTTTTTT.